Sequencing of this TCR beta chain was carried out in a study of blood T cell repertoires in COVID-19. Study-level background: Collection of acute and convalescent COVID-19 samples took place in the United States, Italy and Spain. From T cells, B-cell-depleted T cells, or PBMCs came the material, which was cDNA or gDNA.

TCRdb's table, derived via immunoSEQ multiplex PCR, lists solely in-frame clones and lacks some. The table lists around 260,000 clones, about nine tenths of them singletons. The CDR3 has 15 residues. Germline V gene sequence: CDR1 SGHTA, CDR2 FQGNSA. V shed 3 bases, J shed 12 bases, and the junction held 11 bases outside the gene matches. V gene TRBV7-2 combines with J gene TRBJ1-2; 12 bases align to TRBD1. This TCR was sampled from a woman in her forties who had recovered from COVID-19. The material sequenced was peripheral blood. The chain's CDR3 is CASSLDGTGGIRHTF. In nucleotides, the CDR3 is TGTGCCAGCAGCTTGGACGGGACAGGGGGCATTCGGCACACCTTC.